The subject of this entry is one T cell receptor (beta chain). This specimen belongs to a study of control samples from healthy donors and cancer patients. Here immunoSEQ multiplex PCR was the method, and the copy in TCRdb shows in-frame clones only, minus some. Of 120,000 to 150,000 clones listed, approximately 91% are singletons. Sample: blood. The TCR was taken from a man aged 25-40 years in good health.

The CDR3: CASSVAGTSSYEQYF. The CDR3 nucleotides read TGTGCCAGCAGCGTAGCAGGGACCAGCTCCTACGAGCAGTACTTC. The chain joins TRBV9 to TRBJ2-7; D is possibly TRBD1 or TRBD2 (5 bases each). The ends were cut back, 0 bases at V and 0 bases at J, with 10 bases in the middle. Germline loops: CDR1 SGDLS, CDR2 YYNGEE. The CDR3 length is 15 residues.